These 10 T cell receptor beta chains came from one sample sequenced in a study of monozygotic twins with inflammatory bowel disease. With the 5' RACE reads reprocessed, TCRdb shows one record per CDR3 protein and no DNA. The sample's table shows about 150,000 distinct CDR3 sequences. Material: blood. These receptors came from a human donor with ulcerative colitis or Crohn's disease, or a healthy co-twin of an affected twin (not recorded which).

The V gene is TRBV2, the J gene TRBJ1-2; TCRdb calls TRBD1, which cannot be checked without DNA. CDR3 length equals 13 residues. The V gene's germline CDR1 is SNHLY and CDR2 FYNNEI. CDR3 in amino acids: CASSVGRYYGYTF.

The chain couples TRBV19 to TRBJ1-1. The CDR3 has 12 residues. Germline V gene data show CDR1 as LNHDA and CDR2 as SQIVND (reference sequence). CDR3 sequence: CASSTRQTEAFF.

CDR3 protein: CAWVVLGTYEQYF. The rearrangement links TRBV30 to TRBJ2-7. CDR1 and CDR2 (germline): GTSNPN, SVGIG (reference sequence). The CDR3 is 13 amino acids.

The CDR3 loop reads CASSPPGHGASYEQYF. The chain carries TRBV28 and TRBJ2-7; TCRdb outputs TRBD1, but without DNA this stays unchecked. Germline CDR1 and CDR2: MDHEN and SYDVKM. The CDR3 has 16 amino acids.

The chain employs TRBV7-7 and TRBJ2-2; without DNA, the TCRdb call of TRBD1 cannot be checked. The CDR3 is 14 amino acids. The germline V gene has CDR1 SSHAT and CDR2 FNYEAQ (reference sequence). CDR3 amino acids: CASSSGQRNGELFF.

This chain connects TRBV10-3 to TRBJ1-4; as DNA is missing, the TRBD1 call by TCRdb cannot be tested. This CDR3 has 14 residues. Germline CDR1 ENHRY, CDR2 SYGVKD. This CDR3 reads CAISEGARNEKLFF.

The chain carries TRBV28 and TRBJ2-1; TCRdb lists TRBD1, though no DNA is available to test this call. CDR3 length: 16 residues. Germline assignment: CDR1 MDHEN and CDR2 SYDVKM. The CDR3 protein is CASSPPGTTFYNEQFF.

V gene TRBV11-2 combines with J gene TRBJ2-1; TCRdb reports TRBD2, a call that lacks DNA to check it against. The CDR3 runs to 17 residues. Germline loops: CDR1 SGHAT, CDR2 FQNNGV. CDR3 region: CASSLGIQREAFNEQFF.

CDR3 amino acids: CSVGADGLGNTIYF. The chain recombines TRBV29-1 with TRBJ1-3; there is no DNA to check the TCRdb D call of TRBD1. The CDR3 consists of 14 residues. Germline CDR1 SQVTM, CDR2 ANQGSEA.

The chain recombines TRBV20-1 with TRBJ2-2. Germline CDR1 DFQATT, CDR2 SNEGSKA (reference sequence). The CDR3 runs 14 residues. Here the CDR3 reads CSAWARGTTGELFF.